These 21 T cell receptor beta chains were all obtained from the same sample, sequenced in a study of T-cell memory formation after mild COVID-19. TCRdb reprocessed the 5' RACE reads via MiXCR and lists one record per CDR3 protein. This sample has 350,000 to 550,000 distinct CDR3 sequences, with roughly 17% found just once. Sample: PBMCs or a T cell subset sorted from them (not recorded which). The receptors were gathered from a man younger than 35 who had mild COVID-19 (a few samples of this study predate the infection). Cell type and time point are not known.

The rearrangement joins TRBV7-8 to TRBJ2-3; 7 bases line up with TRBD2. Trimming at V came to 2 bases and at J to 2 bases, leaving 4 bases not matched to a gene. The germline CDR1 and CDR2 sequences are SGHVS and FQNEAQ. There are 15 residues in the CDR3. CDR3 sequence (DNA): TGTGCCAGCAGCTTAAAGCGGGGCAACACAGATACGCAGTATTTT. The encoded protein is CASSLKRGNTDTQYF.

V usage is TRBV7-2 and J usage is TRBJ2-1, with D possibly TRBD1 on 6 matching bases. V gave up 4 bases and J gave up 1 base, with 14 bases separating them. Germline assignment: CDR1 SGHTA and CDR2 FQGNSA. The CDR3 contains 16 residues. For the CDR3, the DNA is TGTGCCAGCAGCTCGCGGACAGAAGTATCCTACAATGAGCAGTTCTTC. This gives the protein CASSSRTEVSYNEQFF.

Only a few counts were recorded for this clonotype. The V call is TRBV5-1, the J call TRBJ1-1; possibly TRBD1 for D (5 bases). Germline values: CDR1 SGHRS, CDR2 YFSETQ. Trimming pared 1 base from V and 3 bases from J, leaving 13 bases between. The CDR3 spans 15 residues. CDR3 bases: TGCGCCAGCAGCTTGTATGGGGCGCGGGACACTGAAGCTTTCTTT. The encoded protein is CASSLYGARDTEAFF. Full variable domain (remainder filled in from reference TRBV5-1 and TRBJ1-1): KAGVTQTPRYLIKTRGQQVTLSCSPISGHRSVSWYQQTPGQGLQFLFEYFSETQRNKGNFPGRFSGRQFSNSRSEMNVSTLELGDSALYLCASSLYGARDTEAFFGQGTRLTVV.

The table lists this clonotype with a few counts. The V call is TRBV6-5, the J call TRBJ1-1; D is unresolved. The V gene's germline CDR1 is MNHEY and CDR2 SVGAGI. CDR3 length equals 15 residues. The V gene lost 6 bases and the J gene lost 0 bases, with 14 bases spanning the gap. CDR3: CASRTPHQMNTEAFF. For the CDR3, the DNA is TGTGCCAGCAGAACCCCCCATCAGATGAACACTGAAGCTTTCTTT.

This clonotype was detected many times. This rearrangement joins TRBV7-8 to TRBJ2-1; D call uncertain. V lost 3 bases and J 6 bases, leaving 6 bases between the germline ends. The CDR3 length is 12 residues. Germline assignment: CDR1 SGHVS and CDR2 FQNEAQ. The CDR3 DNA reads TGTGCCAGCAGCTTCGGCCCCAATGAGCAGTTCTTC. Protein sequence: CASSFGPNEQFF.

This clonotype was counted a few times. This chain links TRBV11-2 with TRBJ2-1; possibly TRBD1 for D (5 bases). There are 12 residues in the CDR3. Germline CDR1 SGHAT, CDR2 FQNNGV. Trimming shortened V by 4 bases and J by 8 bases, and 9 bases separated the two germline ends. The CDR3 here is CASSYPRDEQFF. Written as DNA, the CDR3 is TGTGCCAGCAGCTATCCCAGGGATGAGCAGTTCTTC.

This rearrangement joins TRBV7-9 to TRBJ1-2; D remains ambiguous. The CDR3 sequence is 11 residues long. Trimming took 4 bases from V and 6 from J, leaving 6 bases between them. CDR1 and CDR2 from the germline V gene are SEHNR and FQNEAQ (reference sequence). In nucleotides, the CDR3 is TGTGCCAGCAGCTCGCCCAATGGCTACACCTTC. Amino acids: CASSSPNGYTF. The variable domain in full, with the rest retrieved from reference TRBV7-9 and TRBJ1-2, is DTGVSQNPRHKITKRGQNVTFRCDPISEHNRLYWYRQTLGQGPEFLTYFQNEAQLEKSRLLSDRFSAERPKGSFSTLEIQRTEQGDSAMYLCASSSPNGYTFGSGTRLTVV.

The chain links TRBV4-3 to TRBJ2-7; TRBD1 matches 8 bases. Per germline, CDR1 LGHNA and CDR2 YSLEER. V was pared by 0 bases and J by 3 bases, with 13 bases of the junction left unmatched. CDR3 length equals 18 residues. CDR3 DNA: TGCGCCAGCAGCCAAGATCAGGGACAGGCGCCTCGGGGCTACGAGCAGTACTTC. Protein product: CASSQDQGQAPRGYEQYF.

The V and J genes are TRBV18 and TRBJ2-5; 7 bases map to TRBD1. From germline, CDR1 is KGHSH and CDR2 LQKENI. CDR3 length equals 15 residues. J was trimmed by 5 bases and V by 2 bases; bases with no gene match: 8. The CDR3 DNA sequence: TGTGCCAGCTCACCATATCCAGGGGGTATGGAGACCCAGTACTTC. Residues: CASSPYPGGMETQYF.

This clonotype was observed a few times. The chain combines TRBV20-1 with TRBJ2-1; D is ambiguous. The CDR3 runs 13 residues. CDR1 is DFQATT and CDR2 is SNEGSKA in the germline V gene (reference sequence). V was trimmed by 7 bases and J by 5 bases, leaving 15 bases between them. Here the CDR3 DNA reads TGCAGTGTCCCAGTGACGCTTAACAATGAGCAGTTCTTC. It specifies CSVPVTLNNEQFF.

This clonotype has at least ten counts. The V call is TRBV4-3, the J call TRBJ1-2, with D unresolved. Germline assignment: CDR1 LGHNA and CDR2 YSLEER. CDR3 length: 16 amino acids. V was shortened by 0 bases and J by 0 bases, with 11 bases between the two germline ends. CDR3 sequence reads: CASSQDSGRTNYGYTF. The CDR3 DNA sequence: TGCGCCAGCAGCCAAGATAGTGGCAGGACTAACTATGGCTACACCTTC.

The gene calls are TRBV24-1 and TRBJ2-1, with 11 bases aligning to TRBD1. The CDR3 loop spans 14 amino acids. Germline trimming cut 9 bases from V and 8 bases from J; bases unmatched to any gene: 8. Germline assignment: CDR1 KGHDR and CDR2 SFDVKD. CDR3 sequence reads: CATAGTGGSHEQFF. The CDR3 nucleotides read TGTGCCACCGCCGGGACAGGGGGTTCCCATGAGCAGTTCTTC.

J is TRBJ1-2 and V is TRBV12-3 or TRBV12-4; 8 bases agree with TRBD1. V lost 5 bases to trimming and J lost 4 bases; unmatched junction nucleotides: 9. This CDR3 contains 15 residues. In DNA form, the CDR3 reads TGTGCCAGCAGTGCCGGGACAGGCCTGCCCTATGGCTACACCTTC. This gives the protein CASSAGTGLPYGYTF.

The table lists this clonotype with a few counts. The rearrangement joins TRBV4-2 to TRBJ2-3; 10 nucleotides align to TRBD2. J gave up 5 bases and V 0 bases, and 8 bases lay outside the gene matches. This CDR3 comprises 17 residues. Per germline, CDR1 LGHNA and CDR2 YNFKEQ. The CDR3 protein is CASSQDISGGRVDTQYF. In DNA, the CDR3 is TGTGCCAGCAGCCAAGACATTAGCGGGGGGCGTGTAGATACGCAGTATTTT.

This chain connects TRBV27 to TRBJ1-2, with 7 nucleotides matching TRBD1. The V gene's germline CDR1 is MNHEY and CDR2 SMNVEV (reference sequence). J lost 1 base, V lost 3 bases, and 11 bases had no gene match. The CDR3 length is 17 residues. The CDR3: CASSLAGGSGYNYGYTF. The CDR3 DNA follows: TGTGCCAGCAGTTTGGCAGGGGGGTCCGGGTATAACTATGGCTACACCTTC.

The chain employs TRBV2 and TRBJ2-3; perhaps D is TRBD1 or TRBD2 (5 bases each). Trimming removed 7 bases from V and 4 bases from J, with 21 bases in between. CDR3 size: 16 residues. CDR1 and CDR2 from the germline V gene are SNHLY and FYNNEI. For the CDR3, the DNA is TGTGCCAGCATCAGTGAGTACCCAAGAGGGGCAGATACGCAGTATTTT. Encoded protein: CASISEYPRGADTQYF.

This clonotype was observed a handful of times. CDR3 DNA sequence: TGTGCCAGCAGCTTAATGAGGGGCACGAACACTGAAGCTTTCTTT. It is translated as CASSLMRGTNTEAFF. The chain is built from TRBV7-2 and TRBJ1-1, with D tentatively TRBD1 (5 bases). This CDR3 region has 15 residues. Germline values: CDR1 SGHTA, CDR2 FQGNSA. V dropped 2 bases and J dropped 1 base, with 11 bases sitting between them. The full variable domain, completed using reference TRBV7-2 and TRBJ1-1, is GAGVSQSPSNKVTEKGKDVELRCDPISGHTALYWYRQSLGQGLEFLIYFQGNSAPDKSGLPSDRFSAERTGGSVSTLTIQRTQQEDSAVYLCASSLMRGTNTEAFFGQGTRLTVV.

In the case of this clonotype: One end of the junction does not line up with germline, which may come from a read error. In DNA form, the CDR3 reads TGCGCCAGCAGCTGGACCCGGGGAAGTCAGCCCAAGCATTTT. It specifies CASSWTRGSQPKHF. The chain has TRBV4-3 and TRBJ1-5, with D unclear. Germline assignment: CDR1 LGHNA and CDR2 YSLEER. The length of the CDR3 is 14 residues.

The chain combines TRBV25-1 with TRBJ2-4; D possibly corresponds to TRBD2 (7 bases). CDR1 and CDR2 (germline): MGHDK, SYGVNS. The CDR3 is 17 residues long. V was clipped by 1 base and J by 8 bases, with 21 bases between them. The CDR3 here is CASSEFTLVGGPDIQYF. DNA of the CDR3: TGTGCCAGCAGTGAATTCACTTTAGTGGGGGGGCCGGACATTCAGTACTTC.

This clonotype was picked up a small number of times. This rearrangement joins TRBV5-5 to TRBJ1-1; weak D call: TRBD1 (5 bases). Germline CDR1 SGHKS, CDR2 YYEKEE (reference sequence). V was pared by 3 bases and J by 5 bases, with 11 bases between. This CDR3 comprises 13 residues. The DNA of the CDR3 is TGTGCCAGCAGCTCACGGGACCGAACTGAAGCTTTCTTT. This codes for CASSSRDRTEAFF. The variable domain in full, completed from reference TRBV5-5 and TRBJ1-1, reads DAGVTQSPTHLIKTRGQQVTLRCSPISGHKSVSWYQQVLGQGPQFIFQYYEKEERGRGNFPDRFSARQFPNYSSELNVNALLLGDSALYLCASSSRDRTEAFFGQGTRLTVV.

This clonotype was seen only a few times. CDR3 sequence: CASSLAGAGEQYV. In DNA, the CDR3 is TGTGCCAGCAGTTTGGCGGGGGCGGGAGAGCAGTACGTC. The rearrangement uses TRBV28 and TRBJ2-7, with D perhaps TRBD2 (7 bases). CDR1 MDHEN and CDR2 SYDVKM come from the germline V gene. The CDR3 is made up of 13 amino acids. The V end lost 3 bases, the J end lost 7 bases, and 13 bases lay between the germline ends.